These T cell receptor beta chains were read from a single sample in a study of T cells in localized non-small cell lung cancer. Repertoires were generated with immunoSEQ multiplex PCR, while TCRdb's copy carries only in-frame clones and drops some. The sample consists of about 70,000 clones, approximately 84% of them appearing once. This material consisted of peripheral blood, taken before any cancer treatment. The receptors derive from a female donor older than 55 with stage I lung adenocarcinoma. Both conserved end residues are part of each CDR3. The D gene is left open where the match is weak. Not all rows give a size; the values are once, few, many and, for expanded clones, a class.

clone_size	v_call	j_call	d_call	cdr3_aa	cdr3_nt
few	TRBV13	TRBJ1-6	NA	CASSPGRGLPNSPLHF	TGTGCCAGCAGCCCGGGACGCGGTTTACCTAATTCACCCCTCCACTTT
NA	TRBV6-6	TRBJ2-7	TRBD2	CASTGLAGVKRHEQYF	TGTGCCAGCACTGGACTAGCGGGGGTCAAGCGCCACGAGCAGTACTTC
NA	TRBV7-2	TRBJ2-1	TRBD2	CASSLGTSTHNEQFF	TGTGCCAGCAGCCTCGGGACTAGCACCCACAATGAGCAGTTCTTC
once	TRBV7-8	TRBJ1-4	NA	CASSLSTGVVKLFF	TGTGCCAGCAGCTTAAGTACGGGAGTTGTAAAACTGTTTTTT
NA	TRBV9	TRBJ2-1	TRBD2	CASSAGLAGKHNEQFF	TGTGCCAGCAGCGCCGGACTAGCGGGGAAACACAATGAGCAGTTCTTC
NA	TRBV6-1	TRBJ1-6	TRBD1	CASSEILTGGGYNSPLHF	TGTGCCAGCAGTGAAATTTTGACAGGGGGAGGATATAATTCACCCCTCCACTTT
NA	TRBV7-9	TRBJ2-5	NA	CASSLGQTNQETQYF	TGTGCCAGCAGCCTAGGACAGACTAACCAAGAGACCCAGTACTTC
NA	TRBV10-3	TRBJ2-3	TRBD2	CAIGLAKNFTDTQYF	TGTGCCATCGGACTAGCGAAGAACTTCACAGATACGCAGTATTTT
NA	TRBV5-1	TRBJ2-3	NA	CASSQGDTQYF	TGCGCCAGCAGCCAAGGGGATACGCAGTATTTT
few	TRBV6-5	TRBJ2-5	NA	CASSYNGAGDETQYF	TGTGCCAGCAGTTACAATGGGGCAGGGGACGAGACCCAGTACTTC
NA	TRBV5-5	TRBJ1-2	NA	CASSLSFGNPYGYTF	TGTGCCAGCAGCTTGTCTTTCGGAAACCCCTATGGCTACACCTTC
NA	TRBV7-3	TRBJ2-3	TRBD2	CASSLIGGRAPDTQYF	TGTGCCAGCAGCTTAATTGGCGGGAGGGCCCCGGATACGCAGTATTTT
once	TRBV7-3	TRBJ2-3	NA	CASSETRGLADTQYF	TGTGCCAGCAGCGAAACCCGGGGGTTGGCAGATACGCAGTATTTT
NA	TRBV28	TRBJ1-5	NA	CASASRQPQHF	TGTGCCAGCGCTAGTAGGCAGCCCCAGCATTTT
NA	TRBV28	TRBJ2-5	NA	CASYKRRRGVVETQYF	TGTGCCAGCTATAAGCGGCGGAGGGGAGTAGTAGAGACCCAGTACTTC
NA	TRBV7-9	TRBJ2-1	TRBD2	CASSAGLAGVEQFF	TGTGCCAGCAGCGCGGGACTAGCGGGGGTTGAGCAGTTCTTC
NA	TRBV2	TRBJ2-1	NA	CASSEEGGNEQFF	TGTGCCAGCAGTGAGGAGGGGGGTAATGAGCAGTTCTTC
NA	TRBV5-8	TRBJ1-6	NA	CASRVRGSYNSPLHF	TGTGCCAGCCGCGTCAGGGGATCCTATAATTCACCCCTCCACTTT
NA	TRBV5-1	TRBJ2-3	TRBD2	CVSSQRTSGPEDTQYF	TGCGTCAGCAGCCAAAGGACTAGCGGCCCTGAAGATACGCAGTATTTT
NA	TRBV27	TRBJ2-7	TRBD1	CASSSGQGASFYEQYF	TGTGCCAGCAGTTCCGGACAGGGGGCGAGTTTCTACGAGCAGTACTTC
NA	TRBV5-4	TRBJ2-7	TRBD2	CASSLMGGGPAPYEQYF	TGTGCCAGCAGCTTAATGGGGGGAGGGCCTGCTCCCTACGAGCAGTACTTC
NA	TRBV7-2	TRBJ1-4	NA	CASSLAQIAAGEKLFF	TGTGCCAGCAGCTTAGCCCAGATAGCGGCGGGTGAAAAACTGTTTTTT
NA	TRBV7-2	TRBJ2-2	NA	CASSLALGASGELFF	TGTGCCAGCAGCTTAGCGCTCGGGGCTTCCGGGGAGCTGTTTTTT
NA	TRBV5-4	TRBJ1-1	NA	CASSLDSRKNTEAFF	TGTGCCAGCAGCTTGGACAGCCGAAAGAACACTGAAGCTTTCTTT
NA	TRBV7-2	TRBJ1-2	NA	CASSTRTTENYGYTF	TGTGCCAGCAGCACCCGCACGACAGAGAACTATGGCTACACCTTC
NA	TRBV18	TRBJ1-4	NA	CASSPDRGPTNEKLFF	TGTGCCAGCTCACCGGATCGGGGACCAACTAATGAAAAACTGTTTTTT
NA	TRBV6-6	TRBJ2-1	TRBD2	CASSYYGTNYNEQFF	TGTGCCAGCAGTTATTATGGGACTAACTACAATGAGCAGTTCTTC
NA	TRBV6-1	TRBJ1-2	TRBD1	CASSEKLGRGYGYTF	TGTGCCAGCAGTGAAAAGTTGGGCAGGGGGTATGGCTACACCTTC
NA	TRBV11-1	TRBJ2-1	NA	CASRPRALNEQFF	TGTGCCAGCAGACCCCGGGCGTTGAATGAGCAGTTCTTC
once	TRBV7-6	TRBJ2-3	TRBD1	CASSTTGSDTQYF	TGTGCCAGCAGCACGACAGGGTCAGATACGCAGTATTTT
few	TRBV19	TRBJ1-6	TRBD1	CASRHRQGSYNSPLHF	TGTGCCAGCCGCCACCGACAGGGCTCCTATAATTCACCCCTCCACTTT
NA	TRBV5-1	TRBJ2-2	NA	CASSLAPGSNTGELFF	TGCGCCAGCAGCTTGGCGCCGGGCTCGAACACCGGGGAGCTGTTTTTT
NA	TRBV6-6	TRBJ2-7	NA	CASRGTGTYEQYF	TGTGCCAGCAGAGGAACAGGGACCTACGAGCAGTACTTC
NA	TRBV19	TRBJ1-2	NA	CASTYDRSYGYTF	TGTGCCAGTACCTACGACAGGAGCTATGGCTACACCTTC
NA	TRBV9	TRBJ1-1	TRBD1	CASSVDSRGDTEAFF	TGTGCCAGCAGCGTAGATTCCAGGGGGGACACTGAAGCTTTCTTT
NA	TRBV13	TRBJ2-5	NA	CASSLGQGETQYF	TGTGCCAGCAGCTTGGGTCAGGGCGAGACCCAGTACTTC
NA	TRBV9	TRBJ2-2	NA	CASSVWGLANTGELFF	TGTGCCAGCAGCGTTTGGGGACTCGCGAACACCGGGGAGCTGTTTTTT
NA	TRBV5-5	TRBJ2-7	NA	CASSLSAGSTYEQYF	TGTGCCAGCAGCTTGTCTGCGGGGTCAACTTACGAGCAGTACTTC
NA	TRBV28	TRBJ1-2	NA	CASSLGSPQYYGYTF	TGTGCCAGCAGTTTGGGAAGTCCACAGTACTATGGCTACACCTTC